The rows below give T cell receptor beta chains drawn from one sample of a study of T cell responses to AZD1222 COVID-19 vaccine. Data came from immunoSEQ multiplex PCR; TCRdb stores just in-frame clones and leaves some out. The table has 100,000 to 150,000 clones, around nine tenths seen once. The input for sequencing was peripheral blood, taken on day 0 of AZD1222 vaccination. The receptor set was obtained from an adult in good health. Both conserved end residues are part of each CDR3. Expanded clones get a size class; other rows say once, few or many, or leave the size out.

clone_size	v_call	j_call	cdr3_aa
few	TRBV9	TRBJ2-7	CASSLPDSYEQYF
NA	TRBV6-5	TRBJ1-1	CASSYGSGRNTEAFF
NA	TRBV29-1	TRBJ1-2	CSVDDGDISYGYGYTF
NA	TRBV19	TRBJ2-1	CASSIEAGGVYNEQFF
NA	TRBV11-2	TRBJ2-7	CASSLRETAGYEQYF
NA	TRBV5-1	TRBJ1-2	CASSPRAITGPTYNYGYTF
NA	TRBV14	TRBJ1-2	CASSQDSGRFFNGYTF
NA	TRBV5-4	TRBJ2-7	CASTLHGGEQYF
NA	TRBV19	TRBJ1-5	CASSIAWTGGSQPQHF
NA	TRBV19	TRBJ1-3	CASSEPRRELNTIYF
NA	TRBV10-1	TRBJ1-3	CASSERRNTIYF